These T cell receptor beta chains were read from a single sample in a study of T-cell reconstitution after alpha-beta-depleted transplantation in children. TCRdb re-called the PCR reads with MiXCR, one entry per CDR3 protein. The sample has over 400,000 distinct CDR3 sequences, roughly 44% seen once; the top ten hold under 35%. The sequencing used PBMCs, collected before TCRalphabeta/CD19-depleted stem cell transplant. The receptors were gathered from a girl aged 2 to 10 with aplastic anemia, due to receive a stem cell transplant. Both conserved end residues are part of each CDR3. A D gene is named only where the DNA matches it firmly. Expanded clones get a size class; other rows say once, few or many, or leave the size out.

D gene	V gene	J gene	clone size	CDR3 DNA	CDR3 protein
TRBD1	TRBV5-1	TRBJ2-3	many	TGCGCCAGCAGCCCCCCGACAGGGAGCACAGATACGCAGTATTTT	CASSPPTGSTDTQYF
NA	TRBV10-3	TRBJ1-2	many	TGTGCCATCATAGGAGGTGGCTACACCTTC	CAIIGGGYTF
TRBD2	TRBV28	TRBJ2-2	NA	TGTGCCAGCAGGGGACTAGCGGGAGGTCCGAACACCGGGGAGCTGTTTTTT	CASRGLAGGPNTGELFF
NA	TRBV15	TRBJ2-2	NA	TGTGCCACCAGCAGAGGGAGGAGGGGGGACCTTTTTGGCGGGGAGCTGTTTTTT	CATSRGRRGDLFGGELFF
NA	TRBV4-1	TRBJ2-5	many	TGCGCCAGCAGCCAAGATAGTCGGGCCCCCCCTTCGCAAGAGACCCAGTACTTC	CASSQDSRAPPSQETQYF
NA	TRBV28	TRBJ1-5	NA	TGTGCCAGCAGTTCGAGCAGGGAAGTCGATCAGCCCCAGCATTTT	CASSSSREVDQPQHF
NA	TRBV5-1	TRBJ2-2	many	TGCGCCAGCGTACGAGAGGCCACGAACACCGGGGAGCTGTTTTTT	CASVREATNTGELFF
TRBD1	TRBV29-1	TRBJ2-7	NA	TGCAGCGTTGTCGCGGACAGGGGGTCCGAGCAGTACTTC	CSVVADRGSEQYF
NA	TRBV12-3/TRBV12-4	TRBJ2-6	many	TGTGCCAGCACCACCGTCTGGGGGGCCAACGTCCTGACTTTC	CASTTVWGANVLTF
NA	TRBV6-6	TRBJ2-1	once	TGTGCCAGCACTTCCTGGTACAATGAGCAGTTCTTC	CASTSWYNEQFF
NA	TRBV28	TRBJ1-1	NA	TGTGCCAGCAGTTTCCGCCTCTGGGGGGGAAAACACACTGAAGCTTTCTTT	CASSFRLWGGKHTEAFF